These T cell receptor beta chains were read from a single sample in a study of blood T cell repertoires in COVID-19. The assay was immunoSEQ multiplex PCR, and TCRdb's table has in-frame clones only and misses some. This table has under 110,000 clones, approximately 92% appearing once. Sequencing used peripheral blood. The receptors were sampled from a man between 45 and 60 years old with active COVID-19. The CDR3 runs from the conserved cysteine through the conserved F or W. D genes are given only for firm matches. Clone size appears in some rows only: once, few, many, or a class for an expanded clone.

size	V	J	length	D	CDR3	DNA
-	TRBV9	TRBJ2-2	12	TRBD1	CASDRGSGELFF	TGTGCCAGCGACAGGGGGAGCGGGGAGCTGTTTTTT
-	TRBV5-1	TRBJ2-3	17	TRBD2	CASSFSGTGGSTDTQYF	TGCGCCAGCAGCTTTAGTGGAACGGGAGGATCCACAGATACGCAGTATTTT
-	TRBV28	TRBJ1-2	13	-	CASSKGRVNGYTF	TGTGCCAGCAGTAAGGGGCGCGTAAATGGCTACACCTTC
-	TRBV29-1	TRBJ1-2	13	TRBD1	CSAGDRDNYGYTF	TGCAGCGCTGGGGACAGGGATAACTATGGCTACACCTTC
-	TRBV5-4	TRBJ1-2	14	-	CASSMAGTNYGYTF	TGTGCCAGCAGCATGGCCGGGACAAACTATGGCTACACCTTC
-	TRBV19	TRBJ2-1	18	TRBD2	CASSILASGSSKNNEQFF	TGTGCCAGTAGTATACTGGCCAGCGGGAGTTCGAAGAACAATGAGCAGTTCTTC
-	TRBV7-2	TRBJ2-7	12	-	CASSLSSYEQYF	TGTGCCAGCAGCTTATCTTCCTACGAGCAGTACTTC
once	TRBV2	TRBJ2-3	16	-	CASRIPEGLHTDTQYF	TGTGCCAGCAGGATCCCAGAGGGCCTTCACACAGATACGCAGTATTTT
-	TRBV9	TRBJ1-4	16	-	CASSVQGSRGNEKLFF	TGTGCCAGCAGCGTCCAGGGTAGTAGGGGGAATGAAAAACTGTTTTTT
-	TRBV5-1	TRBJ2-1	18	TRBD2	CASSSAGLAGAGYNEQFF	TGCGCCAGCAGCTCGGCGGGACTAGCGGGAGCAGGATACAATGAGCAGTTCTTC
-	TRBV12-5	TRBJ2-3	15	-	CASGLGGNFGDTQYF	TGTGCTAGTGGTTTGGGGGGCAATTTCGGAGATACGCAGTATTTT
-	TRBV2	TRBJ2-1	13	TRBD1	CASRTQGSNEQFF	TGTGCCAGCAGGACACAGGGGTCCAATGAGCAGTTCTTC
-	TRBV27	TRBJ2-7	15	TRBD1	CASSFPGQGAGEQYF	TGTGCCAGCAGTTTCCCGGGACAGGGGGCGGGAGAGCAGTACTTC
-	TRBV6-5	TRBJ1-6	15	TRBD1	CASSLGTAYNSPLHF	TGTGCCAGCAGTTTGGGGACAGCCTATAATTCACCCCTCCACTTT
once	TRBV7-2	TRBJ2-1	15	TRBD1	CASSYGQGSGNEQFF	TGTGCCAGCAGTTACGGACAGGGTTCGGGTAATGAGCAGTTCTTC
-	TRBV18	TRBJ2-7	15	TRBD2	CASSPLLAGAYEQYF	TGTGCCAGCTCACCACTGCTAGCGGGAGCTTACGAGCAGTACTTC
-	TRBV24-1	TRBJ2-5	16	TRBD2	CATGGEAGEGQETQYF	TGTGCCACCGGGGGTGAAGCGGGAGAGGGGCAAGAGACCCAGTACTTC
-	TRBV19	TRBJ1-5	16	-	CASFKGVTGGNQPQHF	TGTGCCAGCTTCAAGGGGGTGACAGGCGGAAATCAGCCCCAGCATTTT
-	TRBV5-1	TRBJ2-7	14	TRBD1	CASSFRDSAYEQYF	TGCGCCAGCAGCTTTCGGGACAGCGCCTACGAGCAGTACTTC